The entry below gives a single TCR beta chain sequence along with its context. A J-beta primer mix and a sample-barcoded 5' primer were used in a second PCR of about 6 to 12 cycles. With 12 random nucleotides, a template-switch adaptor tagged each individual cDNA molecule. MiXCR, applied by TCRdb to the 5' RACE reads, yields one record per CDR3 protein. The sample lists around 1,500,000 distinct CDR3 sequences; over 25% were seen once. This record comes from a study of blood T cells in healthy people across ages. Every sample yielded at least 7 million isolated PBMCs. The germline CDR1 and CDR2 sequences are MDHEN and SYDVKM. Trimming at V came to 7 bases and at J to 6 bases, leaving 15 bases not matched to a gene. The CDR3 totals 17 residues.

Sequenced sample: blood. The TCR was taken from a woman younger than 45 in good health. This chain joins TRBV28 and TRBJ1-5; 10 bases fit TRBD1. The CDR3 sequence: CASNVGQGPLMRQPQHF. In DNA, the CDR3 is TGTGCCAGCAATGTGGGACAGGGGCCCCTAATGCGTCAGCCCCAGCATTTT.